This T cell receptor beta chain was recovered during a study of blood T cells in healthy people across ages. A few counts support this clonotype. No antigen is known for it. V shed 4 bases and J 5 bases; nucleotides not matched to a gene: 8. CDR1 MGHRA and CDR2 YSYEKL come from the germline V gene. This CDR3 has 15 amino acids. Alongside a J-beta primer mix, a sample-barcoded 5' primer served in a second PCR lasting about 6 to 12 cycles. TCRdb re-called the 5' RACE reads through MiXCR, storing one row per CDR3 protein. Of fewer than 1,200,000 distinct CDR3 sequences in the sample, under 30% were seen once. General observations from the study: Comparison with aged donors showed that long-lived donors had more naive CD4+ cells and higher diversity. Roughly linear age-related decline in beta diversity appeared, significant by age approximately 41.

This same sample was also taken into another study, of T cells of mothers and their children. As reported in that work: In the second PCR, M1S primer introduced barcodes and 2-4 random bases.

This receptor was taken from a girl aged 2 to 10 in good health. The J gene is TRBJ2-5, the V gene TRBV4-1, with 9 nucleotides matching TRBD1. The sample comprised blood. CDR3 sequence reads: CASSPTGGAVETQYF. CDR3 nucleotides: TGCGCCAGCAGCCCTACAGGGGGCGCGGTGGAGACCCAGTACTTC.